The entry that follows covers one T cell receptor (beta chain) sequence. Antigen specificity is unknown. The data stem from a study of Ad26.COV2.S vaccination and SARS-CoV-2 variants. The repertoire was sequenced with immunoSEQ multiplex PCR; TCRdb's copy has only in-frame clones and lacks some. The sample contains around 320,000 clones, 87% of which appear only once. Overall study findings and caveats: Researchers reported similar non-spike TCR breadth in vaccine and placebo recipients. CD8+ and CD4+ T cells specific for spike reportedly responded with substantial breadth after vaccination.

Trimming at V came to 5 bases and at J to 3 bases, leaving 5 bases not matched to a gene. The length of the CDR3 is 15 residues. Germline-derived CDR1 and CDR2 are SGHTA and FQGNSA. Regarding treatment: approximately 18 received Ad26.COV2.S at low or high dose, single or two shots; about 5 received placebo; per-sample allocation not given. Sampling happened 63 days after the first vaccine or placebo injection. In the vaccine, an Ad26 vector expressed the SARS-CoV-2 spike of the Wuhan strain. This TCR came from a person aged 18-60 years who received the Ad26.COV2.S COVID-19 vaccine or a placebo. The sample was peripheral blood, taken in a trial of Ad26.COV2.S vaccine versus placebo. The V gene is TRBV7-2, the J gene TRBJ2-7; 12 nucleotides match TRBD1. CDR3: CASSAGTGGFYEQYF. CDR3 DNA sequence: TGTGCCAGCAGCGCCGGGACAGGGGGCTTCTACGAGCAGTACTTC.